This paragraph reports one TCR beta chain. What it binds is not known. As for the donors, each was a healthy bone marrow donor. The data originate from a study of cytomegalovirus exposure and HLA in healthy donors. In the study overall: From donors who were HLA-typed, an early data release held about 89 million unique TCRs. Points from the study as a whole: Later genetic work tied a missense DCLRE1C variant to beta-chain V and J trimming. Judged likely to be a sequencing artifact was a cluster of highly shared sequence variants.

PCR was performed using 60 Vbeta and 13 Jbeta primers. Sequencing was performed with immunoSEQ multiplex PCR; in TCRdb, only in-frame clones are kept and a portion is missing. Here the sample spans 150,000 to 200,000 clones, approximately 70% being singletons. The clonotype comes from a man between 40 and 49 years old in good health and CMV-seropositive. Material: PBMCs.

The DNA for the CDR3 is TGCGCCAGCAGCTTGGGACAGGCGCCCTCACCCCTCCACTTT. The encoded protein is CASSLGQAPSPLHF. J is TRBJ1-6 and V is TRBV5-1, with D tentatively TRBD1 (6 bases). Germline V gene sequence: CDR1 SGHRS, CDR2 YFSETQ. The CDR3 is 14 amino acids. Trimming shortened V by 0 bases and J by 10 bases, and 11 bases separated the two germline ends.